This T cell receptor (beta chain) appears in the sequencing data of a study of OX40 agonist ivuxolimab in advanced cancers. Across the study: Prior checkpoint blockade (anti-PD-1, anti-PD-L1 or anti-CTLA-4) was permitted; about 40% had it. Regarding the study as a whole: Antigen specificity of clonally expanded peripheral T cells was not established. Average numbers of expanded clones were greater in CD8+ T cells than in CD4+.

A remark on this clone: What it binds is not known.

This CDR3 contains 13 residues. The germline V gene encodes CDR1 SGHTA and CDR2 FQGTGA. Sequenced by immunoSEQ multiplex PCR; TCRdb stores in-frame clones only, minus some. The sample consists of 43,000 or so clones, approximately 83% of them appearing once. The rearrangement joins TRBV7-3 to TRBJ2-5, with TRBD1 matching over 7 bases. With the DNA end fitting TRBJ2-7 better, the J assignment may be wrong. The receptor's source is an adult with an advanced solid tumor such as melanoma, head and neck, liver or kidney cancer. This material consisted of CD4+ or CD8+ T cells sorted from blood, taken in a trial of the OX40 agonist ivuxolimab. CDR3 nucleotide sequence: TGTGCCAGCAGCCCGGGACAGAACTACGAGCAGTACTTC. Residues: CASSPGQNYEQYF.